This paragraph covers one T cell receptor beta chain sequence. The sample belongs to a study of regulatory T cells in long-lasting Graves disease. Trimming cost V 1 base and J 9 bases, with 14 bases left between them. Germline CDR1 SGDLS, CDR2 YYNGEE. The length of the CDR3 is 14 residues. Arm-PCR of CDR3 regions and iRepertoire HTBI primers were used to build TCR beta libraries. One entry per CDR3 protein, called by TCRdb with MiXCR from the multiplex PCR reads. The sample shows roughly 410,000 distinct CDR3 sequences, 15% of them seen only once. Specified time point: newly diagnosed GD, antithyroid drugs for less than 3 months. RNA extracted from PBMCs served as the sequencing template. The data were also submitted as part of a second study, on T cells in Graves' hyperthyroidism and ophthalmopathy. That paper notes: A lack of ophthalmopathy progression within 18 months defined stable Graves' hyperthyroidism. Model predictions of ophthalmopathy came a median roughly 6.4 months before onset.

This material consisted of peripheral blood mononuclear cells (PBMCs), taken at new diagnosis, from a patient treated with antithyroid drugs. The sequence was collected from a woman between 40 and 55 years old with Graves disease. The genes are TRBV9 and TRBJ2-4, with D unclear. The CDR3 DNA is TGTGCCAGCAGCGTAACTATTTTGGGGTCCATTCAGTACTTC. Protein sequence: CASSVTILGSIQYF.